The entry below gives a single T cell receptor (beta chain) sequence along with its context. Its target antigen remains unknown. Base qualities are not at hand, and no much larger clone is one base apart. For the CD8 naive samples, CD45RO-negative cells were positively selected for CCR7, yielding a CD45RA+CCR7+ population from which TemRA cells were excluded. Healthy HIV-negative adults with no recently reported acute infections or vaccinations were included as donors. Every donor was a Caucasian adult living in Nashville, Tennessee, USA. After blood collection by leukapheresis, PBMCs were isolated using Ficoll-Histopaque density gradient centrifugation and then cryopreserved in the vapor phase of liquid nitrogen. Analytical flow cytometry was used to check the purity and quantity of every magnetically sorted T cell population. From each sorted fraction, genomic DNA was isolated and quantified by UV absorbance on a Nanodrop 2000c.

From the cysteine up to the phenylalanine, the CDR3 has a length of 15 residues. Of all the DNA, just the CDR3 is kept, 45 bases in frame from base 1. In the germline V gene, CDR1 corresponds to SGHTA and CDR2 to FQGTGA. Trimming takes 4 bases from V and 1 base from J, and the germline ends sit 10 bases apart. This specimen belongs to a study of shared clonotypes between healthy human individuals (dated by TCRdb to 2018 to 2021). About the investigation overall: The cohort comprised a couple of women and three men aged 18 to 49 years. For each donor, three plates each were used for CD4 naive and CD4 memory, two plates were used for CD8 naive, and one plate was used for CD8 memory. Blood TCR repertoires of about 5 healthy adults were deeply sequenced to estimate repertoire size and the extent of clonotype sharing between individuals. Leukapheresis yielded between about 0.94 and 8.9 billion PBMCs per donor. Different laboratories and diverse techniques were used to prepare libraries and sequence TCR repertoires, to increase sequencing depth and limit assay-specific biases.

Using the deep immunoSEQ assay, multiplex PCR amplified TCR CDR3 regions from genomic DNA. Genomic DNA extracted from each cell subset was distributed evenly over all wells of several immunoSEQ 96-well plates, and each plate served as one replicate. For sorted subsets, each replicate PCR was loaded with approximately 200 ng genomic DNA, equivalent to some 27,000 T cell genomes. The purified libraries were quantified using a Qubit 3.0 fluorometer, sized with a Bioanalyzer 2100, and then quantified again using the KAPA Library Quantification kit. Every immunoSEQ 96-well plate was sequenced on a dedicated single-read 150-cycle Illumina NextSeq 550 flow cell. The original methods were these. The immunoSEQ output contained only junctional sequences without quality scores, so filtering could not match that applied to full-length reads. Sequences were annotated with PyIR, a Python wrapper for IgBLAST v1.9, using IMGT germline references to assign V/J genes and CDR3. Reads were filtered out if the reads had weak V/J assignments (E-value above 1e-6), no CDR3, stop codons, out-of-frame junctions, or ambiguous translated residues. V3J clonotypes were defined by identical inferred V gene, J gene, and CDR3 amino acid sequence. To compute the percentage overlap between repertoires, the number of shared unique clonotypes was divided by the size of the smaller repertoire. Three approaches were used to assess repertoire richness: RTK rarefaction, the Chao1 estimator, and Recon v2.1 estimates of unobserved clonotypes. For all TCRbeta clonotypes obtained by the gDNA method from a few donors, generation probabilities were computed with OLGA. This is the immuneACCESS table as TCRdb keeps it, with only in-frame sequences that have V and J called. A part of the clones is gone; compared with another copy, unresolved V genes explain less than half, and the rest is unexplained. V, J and clone size reflect that table, while D and trimming were determined from the DNA. Counted in this sample were about 2.1 million clones; about 94% of them appeared once. Of the sample, about 1.7% is held by the ten largest clones.

The paper as a whole reports these results and caveats: Larger estimated clonotype richness was generally found for naive subsets than for memory subsets. Based on pairwise subsampling, the degree of clonotype sharing among donors was expected to be affected by sequencing depth. Even with the large sequencing depth, rarefaction of the sorted-subset datasets indicated that sequencing was incomplete. The genetic and exposure-history diversity represented was limited by the small number of donors. Sharing across a few donors was observed for approximately 4.6% of naive CD4, less than 4% of naive CD8, 2.3% of memory CD4, and 0.4% of memory CD8 clonotypes. Higher generation probabilities were observed for clonotypes shared by all four sorted-subset donors than for non-shared clonotypes. Sampling was restricted to blood, and TCR repertoires in tissues likely differ from the TCR repertoires found in blood.

The chain links TRBV7-3 with TRBJ2-2; perhaps TRBD2 is the D gene, with 5 bases matching. Material: naive CD8+ T cells from PBMCs. The sample's cell subset or site label is to be understood as: CD45RA+CCR7+. The receptor's source is a man younger than 30 in good health. Some clones in this sample may be carry-over from other donors' samples. The nucleotide sequence is TGTGCCAGCAGCTCCCCCGGGGAGAACACCGGGGAGCTGTTTTTT. It translates as CASSSPGENTGELFF.